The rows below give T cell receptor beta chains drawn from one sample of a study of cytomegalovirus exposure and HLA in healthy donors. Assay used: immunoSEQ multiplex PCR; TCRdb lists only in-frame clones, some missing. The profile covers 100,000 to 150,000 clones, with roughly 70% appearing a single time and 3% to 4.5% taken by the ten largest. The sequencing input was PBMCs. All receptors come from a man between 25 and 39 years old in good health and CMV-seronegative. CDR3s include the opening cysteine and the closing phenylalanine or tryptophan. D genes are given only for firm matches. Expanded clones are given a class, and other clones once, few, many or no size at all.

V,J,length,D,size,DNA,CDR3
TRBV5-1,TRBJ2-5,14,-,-,TGCGCCAGCAGTCTGCAGGGGCCCGGTGAGACCCAGTACTTC,CASSLQGPGETQYF
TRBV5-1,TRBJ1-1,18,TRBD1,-,TGCGCCAGCAGCTTGGGCAGGACAGGGGGAGGTCGGGACACTGAAGCTTTCTTT,CASSLGRTGGGRDTEAFF
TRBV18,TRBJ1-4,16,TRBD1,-,TGTGCCAGCTCACCAACAGGGGTGGGCCAGAATGAAAAACTGTTTTTT,CASSPTGVGQNEKLFF
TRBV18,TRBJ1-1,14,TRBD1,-,TGTGCCAGCTCCACGCAGGGGGGGAACACTGAAGCTTTCTTT,CASSTQGGNTEAFF
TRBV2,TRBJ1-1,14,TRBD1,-,TGTGCCACGAACCCCCGGGACAGGAACACTGAAGCTTTCTTT,CATNPRDRNTEAFF
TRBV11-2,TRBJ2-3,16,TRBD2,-,TGTGCCAGCAGTCGGGGTACTAGCGGTTTGGCAGATACGCAGTATTTT,CASSRGTSGLADTQYF
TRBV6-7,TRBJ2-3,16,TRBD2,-,TGTGCCAGCAGTTACGTTGCGGGGGATCACACAGATACGCAGTATTTT,CASSYVAGDHTDTQYF
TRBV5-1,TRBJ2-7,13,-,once,TGCGCCAGCACGGGCGGGGGCCCCTACGAGCAGTACTTC,CASTGGGPYEQYF
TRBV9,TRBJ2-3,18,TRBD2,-,TGTGCCAGCAGCGTGACAGCGGGGGGGCCTGGGGGCACAGATACGCAGTATTTT,CASSVTAGGPGGTDTQYF
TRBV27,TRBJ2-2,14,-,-,TGTGCCAGCAGTTTATGGGGCAGGTCGGGGGAGCTGTTTTTT,CASSLWGRSGELFF
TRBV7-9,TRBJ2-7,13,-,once,TGTGCCAGCAGCTTAGGAACTAGCATCGAGCAGTACTTC,CASSLGTSIEQYF
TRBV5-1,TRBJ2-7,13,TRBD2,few,TGCGCCAGCAATGGGGGGGTCTCCTACGAGCAGTACTTC,CASNGGVSYEQYF
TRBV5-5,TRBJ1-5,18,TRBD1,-,TGTGCCAGCAGCAAGTGGACAGGGGGCTTTGAGGGTGGTCAGCCCCAGCATTTT,CASSKWTGGFEGGQPQHF
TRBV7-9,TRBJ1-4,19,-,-,TGTGCCAGCAGCTTAATGGGCGGCAGGGTAAGGGGGAAGGGTGAAAAACTGTTTTTT,CASSLMGGRVRGKGEKLFF
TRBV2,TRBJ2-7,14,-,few,TGTGCCAGCACCGACTATGCCCGCTCCTACGAGCAGTACTTC,CASTDYARSYEQYF
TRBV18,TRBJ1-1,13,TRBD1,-,TGTGCCAGCTCTGATGACAGGGACGCTGAAGCTTTCTTT,CASSDDRDAEAFF
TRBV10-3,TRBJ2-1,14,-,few,TGTGCCATCACCGACCAGGTCCTCGGGGATGAGCAGTTCTTC,CAITDQVLGDEQFF
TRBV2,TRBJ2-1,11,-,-,TGTGCCAGACAACAACCCAATGAGCAGTTCTTC,CARQQPNEQFF
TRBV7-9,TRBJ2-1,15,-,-,TGTGCCAGCAGCCCACCGGGTATTCATGGCAATGAGCAGTTCTTC,CASSPPGIHGNEQFF
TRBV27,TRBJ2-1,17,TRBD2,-,TGTGCCAGCAGTCCTTCCGGGGGGACTCGCCCTCGCAATGAGCAGTTCTTC,CASSPSGGTRPRNEQFF
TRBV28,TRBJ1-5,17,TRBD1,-,TGTGCCAGCAGAACCCTAGACAGGGGTAATAGCAATCAGCCCCAGCATTTT,CASRTLDRGNSNQPQHF
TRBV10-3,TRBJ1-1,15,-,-,TGTGCCATCACAAACGCCCAGGGGCGTGGAACTGAAGCTTTCTTT,CAITNAQGRGTEAFF
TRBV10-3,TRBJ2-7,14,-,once,TGTGCCATCAGTGGGACATCAGGGGCAGGGGAGCAGTACTTC,CAISGTSGAGEQYF
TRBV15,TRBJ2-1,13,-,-,TGTGCCACCAGCCTGAAATTATCGGGGGATAGGTTCTTC,CATSLKLSGDRFF
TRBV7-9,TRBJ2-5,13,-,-,TGTGCCAGCAGCTTAGCGGCAATGGAGACCCAGTACTTC,CASSLAAMETQYF
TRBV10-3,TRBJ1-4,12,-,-,TGTGCCATCAGTGTGGCTGGCGAAAAACTGTTTTTT,CAISVAGEKLFF
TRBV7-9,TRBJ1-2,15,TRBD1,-,TGTGCCAGCAGCTTAGAGGACAGGGCTAACTATGGCTACACCTTC,CASSLEDRANYGYTF
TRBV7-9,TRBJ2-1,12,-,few,TGTGCCAGCAGCTTCGTGGCCTATGAGCAGTTCTTC,CASSFVAYEQFF
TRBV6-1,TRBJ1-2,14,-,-,TGTGCCAGCAGTGAACAGGGGTATAGTCGGGGCTACACCTTC,CASSEQGYSRGYTF
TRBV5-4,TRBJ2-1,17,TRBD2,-,TGTGCCAGCAGCTTGGGTCTCGCTAGCGGGGTCTACAATGAGCAGTTCTTC,CASSLGLASGVYNEQFF
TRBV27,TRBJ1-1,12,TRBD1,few,TGTGCCAGCAGGACAGGGTGGACTGAAGCTTTCTTT,CASRTGWTEAFF
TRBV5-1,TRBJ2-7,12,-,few,TGCGCCAGCAGCTTGGCGGACAACGAGCAGTACTTC,CASSLADNEQYF
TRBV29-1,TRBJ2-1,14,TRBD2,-,TGCAGCGTTGAAGATCTTCTGGCGGGAGTTGAGCAGTTCTTC,CSVEDLLAGVEQFF
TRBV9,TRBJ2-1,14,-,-,TGTGCCAGCAGCCCCCCCCCGGCCTACAATGAGCAGTTCTTC,CASSPPPAYNEQFF
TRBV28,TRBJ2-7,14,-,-,TGTGCCAGCGGACGGACTGCTGCATCCTACGAGCAGTACTTC,CASGRTAASYEQYF
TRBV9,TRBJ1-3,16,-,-,TGTGCCAGCAGCTTATACATAACACACTCTGGAAACACCATATATTTT,CASSLYITHSGNTIYF
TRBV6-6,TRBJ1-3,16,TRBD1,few,TGTGCCAGCAGTTACACGGGACAGGGTACTGGAAACACCATATATTTT,CASSYTGQGTGNTIYF
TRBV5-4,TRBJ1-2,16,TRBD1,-,TGTGCCAGCAGCACCCCCCGGGACAGAGAAAACTATGGCTACACCTTC,CASSTPRDRENYGYTF
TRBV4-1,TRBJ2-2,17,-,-,TGCGCCAGCAGCCAAGTTAAAGTACACGCGAACACCGGGGAGCTGTTTTTT,CASSQVKVHANTGELFF
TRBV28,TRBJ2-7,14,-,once,TGTGCCAGCAGTTTTAGGGGCGAGACCTACGAGCAGTACTTC,CASSFRGETYEQYF
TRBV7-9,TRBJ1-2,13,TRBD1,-,TGTGCCAGCACCGAGGACAGGGGCGAAGGCTACACCTTC,CASTEDRGEGYTF
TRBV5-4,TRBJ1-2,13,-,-,TGTGCCAGCAGCCCCGGGGGGGCCGTAGGTGGGACCTTC,CASSPGGAVGGTF
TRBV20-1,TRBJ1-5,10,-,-,TGCAGTGCTAGTAGTCAGCCCCAGCATTTT,CSASSQPQHF
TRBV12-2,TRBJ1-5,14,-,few,TGTGCAAGTCGCGAAACAGGATTTCATCAGCCCCAGCATTTT,CASRETGFHQPQHF
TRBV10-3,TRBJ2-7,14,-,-,TGTGCCATCAGTGAGTCGATGGGGCTATCCGAGCAGTACTTC,CAISESMGLSEQYF
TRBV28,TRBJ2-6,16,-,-,TGTGCCAGCAGCTCCCCGGGGAAGTCTGGGGCCAACGTCCTGACTTTC,CASSSPGKSGANVLTF
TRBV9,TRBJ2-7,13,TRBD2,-,TGTGCCAGCAGCGTCGGGACTAACTACGAGCAGTACTTC,CASSVGTNYEQYF
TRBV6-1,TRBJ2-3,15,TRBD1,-,TGTGCCAGTAGAACAGGGGGCGCAGGGTTAGATACGCAGTATTTT,CASRTGGAGLDTQYF
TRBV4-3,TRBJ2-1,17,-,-,TGCGCCAGCAGCCAAGACCCTGACAAAAGCTCCTACAATGAGCAGTTCTTC,CASSQDPDKSSYNEQFF